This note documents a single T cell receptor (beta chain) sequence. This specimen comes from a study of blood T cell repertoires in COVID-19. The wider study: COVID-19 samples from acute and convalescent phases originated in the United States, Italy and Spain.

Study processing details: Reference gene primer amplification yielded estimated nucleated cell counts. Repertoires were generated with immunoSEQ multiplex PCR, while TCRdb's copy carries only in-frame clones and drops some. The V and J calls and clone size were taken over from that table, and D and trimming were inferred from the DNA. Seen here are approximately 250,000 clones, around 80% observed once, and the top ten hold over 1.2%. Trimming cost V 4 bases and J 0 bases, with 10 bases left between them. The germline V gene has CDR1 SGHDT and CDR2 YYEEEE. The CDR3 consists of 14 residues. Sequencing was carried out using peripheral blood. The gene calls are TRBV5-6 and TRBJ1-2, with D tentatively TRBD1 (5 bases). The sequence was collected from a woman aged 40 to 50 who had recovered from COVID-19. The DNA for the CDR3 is TGTGCCAGCAGCATAACAGGTTCTAACTATGGCTACACCTTC. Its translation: CASSITGSNYGYTF.